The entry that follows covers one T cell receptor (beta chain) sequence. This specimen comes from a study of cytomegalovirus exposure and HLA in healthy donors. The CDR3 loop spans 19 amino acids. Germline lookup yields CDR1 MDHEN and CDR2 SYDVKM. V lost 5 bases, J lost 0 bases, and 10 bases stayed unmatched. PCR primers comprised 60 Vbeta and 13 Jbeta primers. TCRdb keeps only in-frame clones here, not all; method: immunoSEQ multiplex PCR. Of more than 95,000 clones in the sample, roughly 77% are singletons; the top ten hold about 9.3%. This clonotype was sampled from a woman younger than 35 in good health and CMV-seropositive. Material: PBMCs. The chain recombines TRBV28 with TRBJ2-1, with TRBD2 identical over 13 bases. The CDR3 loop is CASSPGLAGEISSYNEQFF. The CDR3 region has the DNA TGTGCCAGCAGTCCCGGACTAGCGGGAGAGATTAGCTCCTACAATGAGCAGTTCTTC.